This record concerns one T cell receptor beta chain sequence. Antigen specificity is unknown. The data derive from a study of CD8+CD57+ T cells in acquired aplastic anemia. Findings of the study overall: Roughly 31 was the count of CD8+ CDR3 sequences that patients shared with controls.

Unmatched junction bases numbered 8, after V lost 5 bases and J lost 2 bases. Looked up from germline, CDR1 is KGHDR and CDR2 is SFDVKD. The CDR3 is made up of 18 amino acids. Using genomic DNA as the template, TCR beta VDJ and CDR3 profiling was carried out. TCRdb reanalysed the reads using MiXCR and keeps one entry per CDR3 protein. The repertoire holds approximately 250,000 distinct CDR3 sequences, with 82% as singletons. The authors sequenced patients whose flow cytometry had shown CD8+CD57+ cell expansion. At blood sampling, none of the patients had yet received therapy. The source is a human donor with aplastic anemia. The chain couples TRBV24-1 to TRBJ2-1; 13 bases map to TRBD2. Source material: sorted CD4+, CD8+, or CD8+CD57+ T cells (not recorded which) from PBMCs. Here the CDR3 DNA reads TGTGCCACCAGTGCCCCCACCGGGACTAGCGGGGCCTACAATGAGCAGTTCTTC. The encoded protein is CATSAPTGTSGAYNEQFF.